Presented here are 6 T cell receptor beta chains from one specimen sequenced in a study of PD-1 blockade in classical Hodgkin lymphoma. The repertoire was sequenced with immunoSEQ multiplex PCR; TCRdb's copy has only in-frame clones and lacks some. The sample has around 93,000 clones, around 80% seen once. Time point here: cycle 4 day 1 (C4D1), after 6 weeks of nivolumab. Following autologous stem cell transplantation, relapse occurred in every patient, and exposure to brentuximab vedotin varied. This sample comprised peripheral blood mononuclear cells (PBMCs), obtained before the fourth cycle of nivolumab. These receptors were taken from a human donor with classical Hodgkin lymphoma.

This clone showed up just once. The genes are TRBV5-1 and TRBJ2-5; D tentatively fits TRBD1 or TRBD2 (5 bases each). The length of the CDR3 is 13 residues. Deletions cut 5 bases from V and 3 bases from J, with 11 bases between. Germline lookup yields CDR1 SGHRS and CDR2 YFSETQ. This CDR3 is CASRAGTEETQYF. The CDR3 coding sequence is TGCGCCAGCAGGGCCGGGACCGAAGAGACCCAGTACTTC.

This clone was seen only a few times. The chain recombines TRBV6-5 with TRBJ1-2; TRBD1 is a possible D gene (5 bases). V shed 6 bases and J shed 5 bases, with 13 bases lying between them. CDR3 length equals 13 residues. Germline loops: CDR1 MNHEY, CDR2 SVGAGI. The CDR3 nucleotides are TGTGCCAGCAGCACGGGACCGCAATATGGCTACACCTTC. Its translation is CASSTGPQYGYTF.

The chain links TRBV7-2 to TRBJ2-7; 13 bases are a match to TRBD2. Germline V gene sequence: CDR1 SGHTA, CDR2 FQGNSA. The J segment lost 4 bases and the V segment lost 5 bases, leaving 14 bases of the junction unmatched. This CDR3 is 18 amino acids long. The DNA for the CDR3 is TGTGCCAGCAGCCCCGCTGGACTAGCGGGAGTCGTTAAGTACGAGCAGTACTTC. Its translation is CASSPAGLAGVVKYEQYF.

The chain carries TRBV9 and TRBJ2-5, with TRBD2 matching 7 bases. The CDR3 extends over 15 amino acids. The trim removed 4 bases at V and 2 bases at J, leaving 8 bases unmatched. Germline V lookup: CDR1 SGDLS, CDR2 YYNGEE. The CDR3 is CASSPGGGGQETQYF. Here the CDR3 DNA reads TGTGCCAGCAGCCCCGGCGGGGGAGGGCAAGAGACCCAGTACTTC. The full variable domain, rest sourced from reference TRBV9 and TRBJ2-5, is DSGVTQTPKHLITATGQRVTLRCSPRSGDLSVYWYQQSLDQGLQFLIQYYNGEERAKGNILERFSAQQFPDLHSELNLSSLELGDSALYFCASSPGGGGQETQYFGPGTRLLVL.

The chain has TRBV25-1 and TRBJ1-2; TRBD1 agrees at 9 bases. Germline V CDR1 and CDR2: MGHDK, SYGVNS. This CDR3 comprises 17 residues. The ends lost 3 bases at V and 4 bases at J; junction bases unmatched: 12. CDR3 sequence reads: CASSDPPGTGILYGYTF. CDR3 sequence (DNA): TGTGCCAGCAGTGACCCCCCCGGGACAGGGATTCTCTATGGCTACACCTTC.

The chain recombines TRBV7-6 with TRBJ2-2, with TRBD2 identical over 7 bases. J lost 4 bases, V lost 4 bases, and 0 bases had no gene match. Germline values: CDR1 SGHVS, CDR2 FNYEAQ. CDR3 size: 13 residues. This chain's CDR3 is CASSWGGTGELFF. CDR3 in DNA: TGTGCCAGCAGCTGGGGGGGCACCGGGGAGCTGTTTTTT.